Below are 26 T cell receptor beta chains sequenced from a single sample in a study of T cell responses to AZD1222 COVID-19 vaccine. Profiling relied on immunoSEQ multiplex PCR, and the TCRdb table lists in-frame clones only, not all of them. The sample lists 130,000 to 150,000 clones; 82% were seen once. Sample: peripheral blood, taken on day 0 of MenACWY control vaccination. All receptors come from an adult in good health.

This sequence joins TRBV3-1 (or the pseudogene TRBV3-2) and TRBJ1-1; TRBD1 aligns across 7 bases. Trimming cost V 3 bases and J 10 bases; bases outside gene matches: 8. This CDR3 is 13 amino acids long. Germline CDR1 LGHDT, CDR2 YNNKEL (reference sequence). The CDR3 loop is CASSHRQGRRAFF. The CDR3 nucleotides are TGTGCCAGCAGCCACAGACAGGGCCGCCGAGCTTTCTTT.

This clone was seen a single time. The V and J genes are TRBV5-4 and TRBJ1-1; D may be TRBD1 (6 bases). The CDR3 has 14 amino acids. The germline gives CDR1 SGHNT, CDR2 YYREEE (reference sequence). V shed 6 bases and J shed 0 bases, with 12 bases lying between them. The CDR3 DNA reads TGTGCCAGCACCAGAGACAGGTTGAACACTGAAGCTTTCTTT. It yields the protein CASTRDRLNTEAFF.

The chain employs TRBV7-6 and TRBJ1-2; D is ambiguous. V dropped 5 bases and J dropped 2 bases, with 9 bases sitting between them. CDR1 and CDR2 (germline): SGHVS, FNYEAQ. The CDR3 has 13 residues. The DNA for the CDR3 is TGTGCCAGCAGCCTAGAGGAAAACTATGGCTACACCTTC. This gives the protein CASSLEENYGYTF.

J is TRBJ1-1 and V is TRBV6-6; 7 positions agree with TRBD1. CDR1 and CDR2 (germline): MNHNY, SVGAGI (reference sequence). V lost 2 bases, J lost 4 bases, and 4 bases stayed unmatched. The CDR3 has 14 amino acids. For the CDR3, the DNA is TGTGCCAGCAGTTACGAGGGGGCGGTCACTGAAGCTTTCTTT. It translates to CASSYEGAVTEAFF.

This sequence joins TRBV27 and TRBJ1-6, with D possibly being TRBD1 (6 bases). The length of the CDR3 is 15 residues. V shed 1 base and J shed 7 bases, with 11 bases lying between them. The V gene's germline CDR1 is MNHEY and CDR2 SMNVEV (reference sequence). The DNA for the CDR3 is TGTGCCAGCAGTTTATACGGGGGCTCGAATTCACCCCTCCACTTT. It translates to CASSLYGGSNSPLHF.

V is TRBV4-1 and J is TRBJ2-1; D ambiguous. CDR3 length: 16 residues. V was shortened by 0 bases and J by 0 bases, with 9 bases between the two germline ends. Germline V gene sequence: CDR1 MGHRA, CDR2 YSYEKL. The CDR3 region has the DNA TGCGCCAGCAGCCAAGATCGGCGGAGCTCCTACAATGAGCAGTTCTTC. The encoded protein is CASSQDRRSSYNEQFF.

This clone was found a few times. The V call is TRBV5-6, the J call TRBJ2-7; 7 nucleotides match TRBD1. CDR1 SGHDT and CDR2 YYEEEE come from the germline V gene. The CDR3 runs to 13 residues. With 7 bases clipped from V and 3 bases from J, the junction kept 7 bases outside the gene matches. Here the CDR3 reads CASYRQGDYEQYF. The CDR3 DNA follows: TGTGCCAGCTACCGACAGGGAGACTACGAGCAGTACTTC.

V gene TRBV19 combines with J gene TRBJ1-3; D gene uncertain. The CDR3 runs to 14 residues. Trimming shortened V by 0 bases and J by 0 bases, and 3 bases separated the two germline ends. The germline V gene has CDR1 LNHDA and CDR2 SQIVND (reference sequence). The CDR3 DNA sequence: TGTGCCAGTAGTATAGACCTCTCTGGAAACACCATATATTTT. It translates to CASSIDLSGNTIYF.

V is TRBV10-3 and J is TRBJ1-1; tentative D call: TRBD1 (6 bases). The V and J ends lost 5 bases and 1 base respectively, with 14 bases between them. Germline V gives CDR1 ENHRY, CDR2 SYGVKD. The CDR3 sequence is 15 residues long. CDR3 in DNA: TGTGCCATCAGTTCCGCCGGGACAACGAACACTGAAGCTTTCTTT. This encodes CAISSAGTTNTEAFF.

The chain uses TRBV28 and TRBJ1-5; D perhaps matches TRBD1 (5 bases). Germline V lookup: CDR1 MDHEN, CDR2 SYDVKM. The CDR3 has 16 residues. Trimming stripped 7 bases from V and 7 bases from J, with 23 bases between. The CDR3 here is CASTPWGSGQGQPQHF. As DNA, the CDR3 is TGTGCCAGCACCCCTTGGGGCAGCGGTCAAGGGCAGCCCCAGCATTTT.

The gene calls are TRBV6-5 and TRBJ1-2; maybe TRBD1 (6 bases). This CDR3 region has 14 residues. V lost 8 bases, J lost 2 bases, and 15 bases lay in between. Per germline, CDR1 MNHEY and CDR2 SVGAGI. CDR3 nucleotide sequence: TGTGCCAGCGGCCAAAACAGGGAGAACTATGGCTACACCTTC. Amino acids: CASGQNRENYGYTF.

The chain recombines TRBV5-6 with TRBJ2-4; the D gene is possibly TRBD1 (6 bases). CDR3 length: 15 amino acids. Germline assignment: CDR1 SGHDT and CDR2 YYEEEE. V was pared by 3 bases and J by 7 bases, with 17 bases between. The CDR3 is CASSWGQGISNIQYF. As DNA, the CDR3 is TGTGCCAGCAGCTGGGGACAAGGGATAAGTAACATTCAGTACTTC.

The CDR3: CASSRTAVTNEKLFF. CDR3 DNA sequence: TGTGCCAGCAGTCGGACAGCCGTTACTAATGAAAAACTGTTTTTT. The chain recombines TRBV6-5 with TRBJ1-4; D might be TRBD1 (6 bases). This CDR3 region has 15 residues. Germline CDR1 reads MNHEY; CDR2 reads SVGAGI. V lost 5 bases and J lost 2, with 12 bases in between.

The gene calls are TRBV5-1 and TRBJ2-3; no firm D call. Trimming took 4 bases from V and 0 from J, leaving 18 bases between them. This CDR3 comprises 17 residues. Germline CDR1 and CDR2: SGHRS and YFSETQ. The CDR3 region is CASSPLVSSSSTDTQYF. For the CDR3, the DNA is TGCGCCAGCAGCCCCCTTGTCAGCAGCTCTAGCACAGATACGCAGTATTTT.

This clone was seen only once. The V gene is TRBV28, the J gene TRBJ1-5, with TRBD1 matching 11 bases. V was clipped by 7 bases and J by 6 bases; unmatched bases: 5. Per the germline V gene, CDR1 is MDHEN and CDR2 is SYDVKM. The length of the CDR3 is 14 residues. The CDR3 sequence: CASTPGQGGQPQHF. The CDR3 DNA sequence: TGTGCCAGCACTCCGGGACAGGGGGGTCAGCCCCAGCATTTT.

The J gene is TRBJ1-4, the V gene TRBV3-1 (or the pseudogene TRBV3-2); the D gene is possibly TRBD1 (5 bases). The CDR3 contains 15 residues. Germline assignment: CDR1 LGHDT and CDR2 YNNKEL (reference sequence). V lost 4 bases to trimming and J lost 5 bases, with 14 bases between them. Written as DNA, the CDR3 is TGTGCCAGCAGCCCGCCGGGACTGACAAATGAAAAACTGTTTTTT. Its protein product is CASSPPGLTNEKLFF.

This clone occurred once. The rearrangement joins TRBV5-8 to TRBJ2-1, with 10 positions matching TRBD2. The CDR3 spans 15 residues. The trim removed 1 base at V and 4 bases at J, leaving 2 bases unmatched. Germline loops: CDR1 SGHTS, CDR2 YDEGEE. This CDR3 is CASSLTSGTYNEQFF. As DNA, the CDR3 is TGTGCCAGCAGCTTGACTAGCGGGACATACAATGAGCAGTTCTTC.

CDR3 sequence: CASSQELPQGSLGDGYTF. In DNA, the CDR3 is TGTGCCAGCAGCCAAGAACTACCCCAGGGGAGTTTAGGAGATGGCTACACCTTC. This chain joins TRBV4-2 and TRBJ1-2, with TRBD1 as a possible D gene (6 bases). The germline V gene has CDR1 LGHNA and CDR2 YNFKEQ. V was cut by 0 bases and J by 6 bases, with 23 bases left in between. The CDR3 is 18 amino acids.

The J gene is TRBJ1-5, the V gene TRBV19; no clear D. V was clipped by 5 bases and J by 10 bases, with 12 bases between them. Germline loops: CDR1 LNHDA, CDR2 SQIVND (reference sequence). CDR3 length: 12 amino acids. The CDR3 loop is CASSPIFGPQHF. The CDR3 DNA is TGTGCCAGTAGTCCCATATTCGGACCCCAGCATTTT. Full variable domain (rest looked up from reference TRBV19 and TRBJ1-5): DGGITQSPKYLFRKEGQNVTLSCEQNLNHDAMYWYRQDPGQGLRLIYYSQIVNDFQKGDIAEGYSVSREKKESFPLTVTSAQKNPTAFYLCASSPIFGPQHFGDGTRLSIL.

The chain links TRBV24-1 to TRBJ2-6, with 9 bases matching TRBD1. Germline V gives CDR1 KGHDR, CDR2 SFDVKD. With 1 base clipped from V and 11 bases from J, the junction kept 8 bases outside the gene matches. CDR3 length equals 16 residues. The CDR3 sequence: CATSDFHRTGDDVLTF. The DNA for the CDR3 is TGTGCCACCAGTGATTTCCACCGGACAGGGGACGACGTCCTGACTTTC.

The chain uses TRBV2 and TRBJ2-3; 10 bases line up with TRBD1. CDR1 is SNHLY, CDR2 FYNNEI, per germline. J gave up 5 bases and V 6 bases, and 8 bases lay outside the gene matches. The CDR3 has 15 residues. The CDR3 reads CASSLTGGRRDTQYF. In DNA, the CDR3 is TGTGCCAGCAGCCTGACAGGGGGCCGTAGAGATACGCAGTATTTT.

The V and J genes are TRBV6-1 and TRBJ1-6; possible D gene TRBD1, 5 bases. V shed 0 bases and J shed 13 bases, with 13 bases lying between them. Per germline, CDR1 MNHNS and CDR2 SASEGT. The CDR3 totals 14 residues. CDR3 amino acids: CASSEAQQAIPLHF. As DNA, the CDR3 is TGTGCCAGCAGTGAAGCCCAACAGGCCATCCCCCTCCACTTT.

The V and J genes are TRBV5-6 and TRBJ2-3; no definite D call. The CDR3 length is 13 residues. Germline values: CDR1 SGHDT, CDR2 YYEEEE. The V end lost 0 bases, the J end lost 8 bases, and 10 bases lay between the germline ends. In DNA form, the CDR3 reads TGTGCCAGCAGCTTGGTGACCGCTGCTACGCAGTATTTT. Protein: CASSLVTAATQYF.

This rearrangement joins TRBV6-5 to TRBJ2-5, with 8 bases fitting TRBD1. This CDR3 region has 13 residues. The germline CDR1 and CDR2 sequences are MNHEY and SVGAGI. The trim removed 7 bases at V and 6 bases at J, leaving 7 bases unmatched. The CDR3 DNA sequence: TGTGCCAGCAAAGGACAGGGACCCAAGACCCAGTACTTC. This encodes CASKGQGPKTQYF.

The rearrangement links TRBV11-2 to TRBJ2-2, with TRBD2 identical over 7 bases. Per the germline V gene, CDR1 is SGHAT and CDR2 is FQNNGV. V lost 0 bases and J lost 6; bases outside the gene matches: 1. The CDR3 sequence is 14 residues long. CDR3: CASSLDRGAGELFF. CDR3 DNA: TGTGCCAGCAGCTTAGATCGGGGGGCCGGGGAGCTGTTTTTT.

The table lists this clone with a few counts. The V gene is TRBV18, the J gene TRBJ1-1; 11 nucleotides match TRBD1. The CDR3 loop spans 16 amino acids. Germline V gene sequence: CDR1 KGHSH, CDR2 LQKENI. V was clipped by 4 bases and J by 2 bases; unmatched bases: 6. The CDR3 region has the DNA TGTGCCAGCTCACTCGGGACAGGGGGGAGCAACACTGAAGCTTTCTTT. Protein product: CASSLGTGGSNTEAFF. The whole variable domain, filled in from reference TRBV18 and TRBJ1-1, reads NAGVMQNPRHLVRRRGQEARLRCSPMKGHSHVYWYRQLPEEGLKFMVYLQKENIIDESGMPKERFSAEFPKEGPSILRIQQVVRGDSAAYFCASSLGTGGSNTEAFFGQGTRLTVV.